This T cell receptor beta chain was recorded in a study of regulatory T cells in long-lasting Graves disease. This clonotype showed up just a few times. The target antigen is unknown. The CDR3 runs 14 residues. Per germline, CDR1 SGDLS and CDR2 YYNGEE. V dropped 4 bases and J dropped 2 bases, with 12 bases sitting between them. The TCR beta library used iRepertoire HTBI primers with Arm-PCR amplification of CDR3. MiXCR was run by TCRdb on the multiplex PCR reads, yielding one entry per CDR3 protein. The sample yields a few hundred thousand distinct CDR3 sequences, 22% seen once. General study points: Because few samples were included, accuracy may have been lower. Persistent Graves' patients showed less TCR diversity than newly diagnosed ones.

Time point given: persistent/refractory GD, antithyroid drugs over 5 years with positive TRAb. Generation of the TCR library employed RNA extracted from PBMCs. Peripheral blood, at 8 to 9.5 milliliters, went into EDTA tubes. The TCR originated in a female donor with Graves disease. V gene TRBV9 combines with J gene TRBJ2-5; D possibly corresponds to TRBD2 (6 bases). The input for sequencing was peripheral blood mononuclear cells (PBMCs), taken when the disease was refractory, from a patient treated with antithyroid drugs. In nucleotides, the CDR3 is TGTGCCAGCAGCCAAGAGGGACTGCAAGAGACCCAGTACTTC. Its protein product is CASSQEGLQETQYF.